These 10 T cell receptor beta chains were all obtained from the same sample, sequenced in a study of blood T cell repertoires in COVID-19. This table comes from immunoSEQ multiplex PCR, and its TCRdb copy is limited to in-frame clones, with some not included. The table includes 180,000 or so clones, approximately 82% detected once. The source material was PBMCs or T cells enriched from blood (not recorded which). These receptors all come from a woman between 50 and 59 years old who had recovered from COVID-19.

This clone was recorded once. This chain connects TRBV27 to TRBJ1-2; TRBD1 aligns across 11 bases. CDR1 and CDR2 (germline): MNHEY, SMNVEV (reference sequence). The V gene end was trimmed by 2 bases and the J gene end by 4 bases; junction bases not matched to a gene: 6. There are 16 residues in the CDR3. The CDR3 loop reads CASSLADRGLSYGYTF. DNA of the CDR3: TGTGCCAGCAGTTTAGCGGACAGGGGGCTTAGCTATGGCTACACCTTC.

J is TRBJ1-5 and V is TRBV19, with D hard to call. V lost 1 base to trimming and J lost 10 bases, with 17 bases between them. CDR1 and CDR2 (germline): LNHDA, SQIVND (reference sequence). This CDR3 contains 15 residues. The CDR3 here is CASSIAGGLTPPQHF. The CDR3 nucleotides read TGTGCCAGTAGTATAGCCGGAGGGTTAACCCCACCCCAGCATTTT.

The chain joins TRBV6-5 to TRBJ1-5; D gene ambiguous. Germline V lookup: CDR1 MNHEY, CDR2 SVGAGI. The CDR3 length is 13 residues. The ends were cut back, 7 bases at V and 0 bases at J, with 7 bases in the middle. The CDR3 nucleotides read TGTGCCAGCAACACAGATAGCAATCAGCCCCAGCATTTT. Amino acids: CASNTDSNQPQHF.

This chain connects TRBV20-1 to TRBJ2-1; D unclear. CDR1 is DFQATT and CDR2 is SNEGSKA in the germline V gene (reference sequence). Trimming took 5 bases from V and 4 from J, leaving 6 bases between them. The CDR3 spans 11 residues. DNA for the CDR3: TGCAGTGCTTCTACGTACAATGAGCAGTTCTTC. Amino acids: CSASTYNEQFF.

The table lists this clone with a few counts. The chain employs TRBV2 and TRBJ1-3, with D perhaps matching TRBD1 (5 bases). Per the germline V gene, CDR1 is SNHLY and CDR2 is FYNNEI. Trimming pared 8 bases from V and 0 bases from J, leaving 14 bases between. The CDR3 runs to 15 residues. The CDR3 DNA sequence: TGTGCCAGCGCCCGGTGGGGCAGCTCTGGAAACACCATATATTTT. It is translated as CASARWGSSGNTIYF.

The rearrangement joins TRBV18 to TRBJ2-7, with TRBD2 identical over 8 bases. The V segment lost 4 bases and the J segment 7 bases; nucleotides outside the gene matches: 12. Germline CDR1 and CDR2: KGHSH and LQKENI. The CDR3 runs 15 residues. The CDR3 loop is CASSQQPGAGEEQYV. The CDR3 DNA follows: TGTGCCAGCTCACAGCAACCGGGAGCGGGAGAAGAGCAGTACGTC.

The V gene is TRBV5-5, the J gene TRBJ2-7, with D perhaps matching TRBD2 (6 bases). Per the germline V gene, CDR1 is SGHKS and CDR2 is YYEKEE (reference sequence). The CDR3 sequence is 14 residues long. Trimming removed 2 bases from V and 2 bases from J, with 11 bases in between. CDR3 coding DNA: TGTGCCAGCAGCTTAATAGCGGATACCTACGAGCAGTACGTC. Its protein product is CASSLIADTYEQYV.

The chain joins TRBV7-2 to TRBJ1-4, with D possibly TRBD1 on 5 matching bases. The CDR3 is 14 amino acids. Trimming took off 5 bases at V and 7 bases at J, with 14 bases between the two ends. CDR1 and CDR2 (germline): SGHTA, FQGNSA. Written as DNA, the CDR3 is TGTGCCAGCAGCCCCGGACGGACATCTGAAAAACTGTTTTTT. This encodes CASSPGRTSEKLFF.

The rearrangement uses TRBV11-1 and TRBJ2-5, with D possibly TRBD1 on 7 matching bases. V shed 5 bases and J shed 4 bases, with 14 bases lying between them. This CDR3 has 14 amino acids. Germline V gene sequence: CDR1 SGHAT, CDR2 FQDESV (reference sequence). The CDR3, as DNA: TGTGCCAGCAGCCCCCAGGGGGGTCCAGAGACCCAGTACTTC. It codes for CASSPQGGPETQYF.

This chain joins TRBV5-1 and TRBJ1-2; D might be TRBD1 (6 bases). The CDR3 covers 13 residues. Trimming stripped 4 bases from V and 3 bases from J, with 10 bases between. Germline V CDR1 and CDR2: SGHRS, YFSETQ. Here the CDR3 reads CASSQGGDYGYTF. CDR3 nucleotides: TGCGCCAGCAGCCAAGGGGGGGACTATGGCTACACCTTC.